These 27 T cell receptor beta chains share one sample of origin, sequenced in a study of T cells in tuberculosis. Sequencing was performed with immunoSEQ multiplex PCR; in TCRdb, only in-frame clones are kept and a portion is missing. The table includes 26,000 or so clones, around 89% detected once. Sequencing was carried out using PBMCs. The receptors were gathered from a donor aged 10-29 years with latent tuberculosis or without tuberculosis infection.

The rearrangement uses TRBV7-3 and TRBJ2-3; 8 bases are shared with TRBD2. The germline gives CDR1 SGHTA, CDR2 FQGTGA. The CDR3 is made up of 15 amino acids. The V gene end was trimmed by 5 bases and the J gene end by 2 bases; junction bases not matched to a gene: 6. CDR3 DNA: TGTGCCAGCAGCCCGGCGGGGGGCACCACAGATACGCAGTATTTT. Amino acids: CASSPAGGTTDTQYF.

The chain is built from TRBV13 and TRBJ2-1, with a weak D call TRBD1 (5 bases). V was trimmed by 1 base and J by 4 bases, leaving 8 bases between them. Germline-derived CDR1 and CDR2 are PRHDT and FYEKMQ (reference sequence). The length of the CDR3 is 14 residues. The CDR3 protein is CASSLVGQYNEQFF. The CDR3 DNA follows: TGTGCCAGCAGCTTAGTGGGGCAGTACAATGAGCAGTTCTTC.

This chain joins TRBV11-2 and TRBJ2-1; 13 positions agree with TRBD2. The junction had 7 bases not matched to a gene; V was cut back by 7 bases and J by 7 bases. The CDR3 sequence is 15 residues long. Germline loops: CDR1 SGHAT, CDR2 FQNNGV. The CDR3 DNA follows: TGTGCCAGCACCCAGGGACTAGCGGGGAGGAATGAGCAGTTCTTC. As protein: CASTQGLAGRNEQFF.

Concerning this clone: At one of its ends the junction is not consistent with the germline gene, which may arise from a read error. This chain links TRBV7-2 with TRBJ1-2; 8 bases are shared with TRBD1. Germline loops: CDR1 SGHTA, CDR2 FQGNSA. This CDR3 has 15 amino acids. The DNA of the CDR3 is TGTGCCAGCAGCGTAGCCAGGGGGCAGGGACTTGGCTACACCTTC. The encoded protein is CASSVARGQGLGYTF.

This clone showed up just once. V is TRBV9 and J is TRBJ2-3, with 9 bases identical to TRBD1. The J segment lost 5 bases and the V segment lost 0 bases, leaving 10 bases of the junction unmatched. The CDR3 runs 17 residues. Germline V gene data show CDR1 as SGDLS and CDR2 as YYNGEE. DNA for the CDR3: TGTGCCAGCAGCGTAGGATGGGGACAGGGAGTCGTAGATACGCAGTATTTT. Its protein product is CASSVGWGQGVVDTQYF.

The chain employs TRBV6-1 and TRBJ2-3, with a possible D match to TRBD1 (6 bases). The CDR3 totals 15 residues. CDR1 is MNHNS, CDR2 SASEGT, per germline. V gave up 2 bases and J gave up 1 base, with 10 bases separating them. The CDR3: CASSEQQGRTDTQYF. CDR3 coding DNA: TGTGCCAGCAGTGAACAACAGGGCCGCACAGATACGCAGTATTTT.

In DNA, the CDR3 is TGCGCCAGCAGCGGGAGGCTCCAGGACGCCTACGAGCAGTACTTC. Amino acids: CASSGRLQDAYEQYF. The chain recombines TRBV5-1 with TRBJ2-7, with a tentative D call TRBD2 (6 bases). The ends were cut back, 4 bases at V and 2 bases at J, with 16 bases in the middle. The length of the CDR3 is 15 residues. Germline V CDR1 and CDR2: SGHRS, YFSETQ.

This clone showed up just once. The chain joins TRBV2 to TRBJ2-6, with TRBD1 matching 8 bases. The germline gives CDR1 SNHLY, CDR2 FYNNEI. V shed 4 bases, J shed 2 bases, and the junction held 7 bases outside the gene matches. CDR3 size: 17 residues. CDR3: CASSAPDRATGANVLTF. In nucleotides, the CDR3 is TGTGCCAGCAGTGCCCCGGACAGGGCCACTGGGGCCAACGTCCTGACTTTC. The variable domain in full, with the rest retrieved from reference TRBV2 and TRBJ2-6, is EPEVTQTPSHQVTQMGQEVILRCVPISNHLYFYWYRQILGQKVEFLVSFYNNEISEKSEIFDDQFSVERPDGSNFTLKIRSTKLEDSAMYFCASSAPDRATGANVLTFGAGSRLTVL.

This chain uses TRBV28 with TRBJ1-1; TRBD1 matches 7 bases. CDR3 length: 15 amino acids. Germline CDR1 and CDR2: MDHEN and SYDVKM. Germline trimming cut 5 bases from V and 6 bases from J; bases unmatched to any gene: 12. The CDR3 DNA follows: TGTGCCAGCAGTCCTACAGGGGAAAGGAGGTCTGAAGCTTTCTTT. This sequence encodes CASSPTGERRSEAFF.

The V gene is TRBV5-1, the J gene TRBJ2-3; 8 bases map to TRBD1. The trim removed 4 bases at V and 0 bases at J, leaving 7 bases unmatched. CDR3 length: 16 amino acids. The germline CDR1 and CDR2 sequences are SGHRS and YFSETQ. CDR3 sequence: CASSPRQGTSTDTQYF. The CDR3 DNA reads TGCGCCAGCAGCCCAAGACAGGGGACAAGCACAGATACGCAGTATTTT. The full variable domain, rest sourced from reference TRBV5-1 and TRBJ2-3, is KAGVTQTPRYLIKTRGQQVTLSCSPISGHRSVSWYQQTPGQGLQFLFEYFSETQRNKGNFPGRFSGRQFSNSRSEMNVSTLELGDSALYLCASSPRQGTSTDTQYFGPGTRLTVL.

The genes are TRBV2 and TRBJ1-1; perhaps TRBD1 as D (6 bases). The CDR3 totals 16 residues. Trimming removed 2 bases from V and 1 base from J, with 14 bases in between. Germline CDR1 SNHLY, CDR2 FYNNEI. CDR3 in amino acids: CASSEYPMTGNTEAFF. DNA for the CDR3: TGTGCCAGCAGTGAATACCCAATGACAGGGAACACTGAAGCTTTCTTT.

This chain joins TRBV7-8 and TRBJ1-5; D gene ambiguous. Germline V CDR1 and CDR2: SGHVS, FQNEAQ. CDR3 length: 14 amino acids. With 4 bases removed from V and 2 bases from J, the gap between germline ends came to 9 bases. CDR3 sequence: CASSSEVGNQPQHF. The CDR3 coding sequence is TGTGCCAGCAGCTCCGAGGTGGGCAATCAGCCCCAGCATTTT. Looking up the rest from reference TRBV7-8 and TRBJ1-5 gives the full variable domain: GAGVSQSPRYKVAKRGQDVALRCDPISGHVSLFWYQQALGQGPEFLTYFQNEAQLDKSGLPSDRFFAERPEGSVSTLKIQRTQQEDSAVYLCASSSEVGNQPQHFGDGTRLSIL.

To note about this clone: A junction boundary mismatches the germline segment, possibly from a read error. The chain links TRBV28 to TRBJ2-7, with D possibly matching TRBD2 (5 bases). The CDR3 consists of 13 residues. The germline V gene has CDR1 MDHEN and CDR2 SYDVKM. CDR3 DNA: TGTGCCAGCAGTAGACCTTCAGCGGCCCGATCTCACTTC. The encoded protein is CASSRPSAARSHF.

The chain recombines TRBV7-8 with TRBJ1-3; D gene ambiguous. The V gene lost 3 bases and the J gene lost 0 bases, with 12 bases spanning the gap. Looked up from germline, CDR1 is SGHVS and CDR2 is FQNEAQ. The CDR3 covers 16 residues. The CDR3 DNA reads TGTGCCAGCAGCTTTAACGCGGTCAGCTCTGGAAACACCATATATTTT. Its protein is CASSFNAVSSGNTIYF.

The rearrangement uses TRBV7-9 and TRBJ1-6, with a possible D match to TRBD1 (5 bases). The CDR3 has 18 amino acids. Germline V CDR1 and CDR2: SEHNR, FQNEAQ (reference sequence). The V and J ends lost 1 base and 2 bases respectively, with 15 bases between them. The CDR3 is CASSLEFGQTAYNSPLHF. DNA for the CDR3: TGTGCCAGCAGCTTAGAGTTCGGACAAACGGCCTATAATTCACCCCTCCACTTT.

The J gene is TRBJ2-7, the V gene TRBV27, with a tentative D call TRBD2 (6 bases). The V gene lost 5 bases and the J gene lost 7 bases, with 12 bases spanning the gap. Per germline, CDR1 MNHEY and CDR2 SMNVEV (reference sequence). The CDR3 length is 12 residues. The chain's CDR3 is CASSQGLQEQYF. In DNA form, the CDR3 reads TGTGCCAGCAGTCAGGGACTTCAGGAGCAGTACTTC.

V is TRBV10-3 and J is TRBJ2-5, with D possibly TRBD2 on 5 matching bases. The CDR3 is 13 amino acids. The V gene's germline CDR1 is ENHRY and CDR2 SYGVKD. The V end lost 3 bases, the J end lost 4 bases, and 9 bases lay between the germline ends. CDR3 sequence (DNA): TGTGCCATCAGTGACGGGATTAGAGAGACCCAGTACTTC. Translated, it gives CAISDGIRETQYF.

The rearrangement uses TRBV28 and TRBJ1-1, with D hard to call. Per germline, CDR1 MDHEN and CDR2 SYDVKM. Trimming shortened V by 4 bases and J by 6 bases, and 9 bases separated the two germline ends. The CDR3 runs 12 residues. In DNA, the CDR3 is TGTGCCAGCAGTTCTAATGGAGCTGAAGCTTTCTTT. Its translation is CASSSNGAEAFF.

This rearrangement joins TRBV19 to TRBJ2-6, with 9 bases matching TRBD1. V lost 5 bases and J lost 2; bases outside the gene matches: 7. CDR3 length: 17 residues. Germline V gives CDR1 LNHDA, CDR2 SQIVND (reference sequence). CDR3 region: CASSAPGTGTGANVLTF. As DNA, the CDR3 is TGTGCCAGTAGTGCACCCGGGACAGGGACTGGGGCCAACGTCCTGACTTTC.

The genes are TRBV27 and TRBJ1-6; D unclear. Deletions cut 3 bases from V and 7 bases from J, with 10 bases between. The CDR3 is made up of 14 amino acids. Germline V gene data show CDR1 as MNHEY and CDR2 as SMNVEV (reference sequence). The CDR3 sequence is CASSLNGENSPLHF. DNA of the CDR3: TGTGCCAGCAGTTTGAATGGGGAGAATTCACCCCTCCACTTT.

The chain uses TRBV7-9 and TRBJ2-1; TRBD2 matches at 7 bases. Per germline, CDR1 SEHNR and CDR2 FQNEAQ (reference sequence). The CDR3 covers 16 residues. V shed 1 base and J 0 bases; nucleotides not matched to a gene: 3. As DNA, the CDR3 is TGTGCCAGCAGCTTAGGAGCGGGGAGCTCCTACAATGAGCAGTTCTTC. Its protein is CASSLGAGSSYNEQFF.

This clone turned up a few times. This sequence joins TRBV19 and TRBJ1-4; the D gene is possibly TRBD1 (6 bases). Germline CDR1 and CDR2: LNHDA and SQIVND (reference sequence). The CDR3 is 14 amino acids. Trimming left V 4 bases short and J 0 bases short, with 6 bases between. The CDR3 region is CASSRTATNEKLFF. The CDR3 DNA follows: TGTGCCAGTAGTAGGACAGCAACTAATGAAAAACTGTTTTTT.

The gene calls are TRBV28 and TRBJ2-3, with no clear D. Germline values: CDR1 MDHEN, CDR2 SYDVKM. Trimming left V 1 base short and J 0 bases short, with 8 bases between. The CDR3 spans 15 residues. CDR3: CASSLLGTSTDTQYF. The CDR3 nucleotides are TGTGCCAGCAGTTTATTGGGCACTAGCACAGATACGCAGTATTTT.

J is TRBJ2-1 and V is TRBV9; 12 bases line up with TRBD2. The germline V gene encodes CDR1 SGDLS and CDR2 YYNGEE. Trimming removed 0 bases from V and 6 bases from J; junction bases left unmatched: 4. The CDR3 length is 16 residues. The CDR3 DNA reads TGTGCCAGCAGCGTAGTGCCGGGACTAGCGGGCAATGAGCAGTTCTTC. It codes for CASSVVPGLAGNEQFF.

This clone is a singleton in its sample. The gene calls are TRBV10-2 and TRBJ2-6; 9 nucleotides agree with TRBD1. Germline values: CDR1 WSHSY, CDR2 SAAADI. V lost 7 bases, J lost 0 bases, and 4 bases stayed unmatched. CDR3 size: 16 residues. CDR3 in amino acids: CASKGQGFSGANVLTF. CDR3 nucleotide sequence: TGCGCCAGCAAGGGACAGGGATTCTCTGGGGCCAACGTCCTGACTTTC.

The CDR3 loop reads CASSEFYRRDGDVGYTF. DNA for the CDR3: TGTGCCAGCAGTGAATTTTATAGGAGGGATGGTGATGTTGGCTACACCTTC. V is TRBV6-4 and J is TRBJ1-2; D call uncertain. The CDR3 length is 17 residues. V shed 3 bases and J shed 7 bases, with 24 bases lying between them. Germline CDR1 reads MRHNA; CDR2 reads SNTAGT.

This chain's CDR3 is CASGPRTGVPAFF. The CDR3 DNA is TGTGCTAGTGGTCCGCGGACAGGAGTGCCAGCTTTCTTT. The gene calls are TRBV12-5 and TRBJ1-1; TRBD1 matches at 7 bases. The germline V gene encodes CDR1 LGHNT and CDR2 FRNRAP. Trimming removed 5 bases from V and 10 bases from J; junction bases left unmatched: 10. This CDR3 has 13 residues. The full variable domain, completed using reference TRBV12-5 and TRBJ1-1, is DARVTQTPRHKVTEMGQEVTMRCQPILGHNTVFWYRQTMMQGLELLAYFRNRAPLDDSGMPKDRFSAEMPDATLATLKIQPSEPRDSAVYFCASGPRTGVPAFFGQGTRLTVV.